This T cell receptor beta chain is drawn from a study of blood T cell repertoires in COVID-19. About the study: Donors in the United States, Italy and Spain gave samples during acute or convalescent COVID-19. T cells, B-cell-depleted T cells, or PBMCs supplied cDNA or gDNA.

The authors' processing: Reference gene primer amplification in the assay estimated nucleated cell counts. The protocol was immunoSEQ multiplex PCR, while the TCRdb copy is restricted to in-frame clones and leaves out a portion. From that table come the V and J calls and clone size; the DNA was used to work out D and trimming. This sample carries some 250,000 clones, roughly 80% of them seen once, and the ten largest clones take approximately 8%. Germline V lookup: CDR1 MGHRA, CDR2 YSYEKL. This CDR3 has 15 residues. V was cut by 4 bases and J by 2 bases, with 12 bases left in between. Sequencing was carried out using peripheral blood. The V call is TRBV4-1, the J call TRBJ1-3; TRBD1 might be the D (5 bases). The clonotype comes from an elderly woman with acute or convalescent COVID-19. The CDR3, as DNA: TGCGCCAGCAGCCCACTCCGGGGGGCTGGAAACACCATATATTTT. Amino acids: CASSPLRGAGNTIYF.